These 25 T cell receptor beta chains were all obtained from the same sample, sequenced in a study of cytomegalovirus exposure and HLA in healthy donors. The PCR made use of 60 Vbeta and 13 Jbeta primers. TCRdb keeps only in-frame clones here, not all; method: immunoSEQ multiplex PCR. The repertoire includes fewer than 85,000 clones, around 80% of them detected once, and approximately 17% sits in the top ten. The sequencing sample was made of PBMCs. These receptors were collected from a man aged 65 to 79 in good health and CMV-seropositive.

V usage is TRBV6-1 and J usage is TRBJ2-7; the D gene is possibly TRBD2 (5 bases). From germline, CDR1 is MNHNS and CDR2 SASEGT. The V and J ends lost 6 bases and 3 bases respectively, with 12 bases between them. This CDR3 has 13 amino acids. CDR3 protein: CASRPTRGYEQYF. As DNA, the CDR3 is TGTGCCAGCAGACCTACCCGGGGCTACGAGCAGTACTTC.

This chain links TRBV11-3 with TRBJ2-1; 7 positions agree with TRBD2. The CDR3 is made up of 13 amino acids. CDR1 and CDR2 (germline): SGHNT, YENEEA. V was pared by 3 bases and J by 5 bases, with 1 base of the junction left unmatched. CDR3 nucleotide sequence: TGTGCCAGCAGCTTCGGGGGGAACAATGAGCAGTTCTTC. It is translated as CASSFGGNNEQFF. Full variable domain (rest looked up from reference TRBV11-3 and TRBJ2-1): EAGVVQSPRYKIIEKKQPVAFWCNPISGHNTLYWYLQNLGQGPELLIRYENEEAVDDSQLPKDRFSAERLKGVDSTLKIQPAELGDSAVYLCASSFGGNNEQFFGPGTRLTVL.

This clone showed up just once. The V call is TRBV2, the J call TRBJ2-5; D might be TRBD2 (5 bases). Trimming shortened V by 8 bases and J by 4 bases, and 20 bases separated the two germline ends. The CDR3 has 15 residues. From germline, CDR1 is SNHLY and CDR2 FYNNEI. CDR3 in amino acids: CASALWSSAGETQYF. The CDR3 nucleotides read TGTGCCAGCGCCCTGTGGTCCTCGGCGGGAGAGACCCAGTACTTC.

This clone has a handful of counts. The chain is built from TRBV7-7 and TRBJ1-5; 9 nucleotides agree with TRBD1. V lost 5 bases, J lost 1 base, and 15 bases stayed unmatched. The CDR3 covers 19 residues. CDR1 and CDR2 (germline): SSHAT, FNYEAQ (reference sequence). CDR3 region: CASSLIRDREVGSNQPQHF. Here the CDR3 DNA reads TGTGCCAGCAGCCTGATCCGGGACAGGGAGGTGGGGAGCAATCAGCCCCAGCATTTT.

The chain has TRBV30 and TRBJ2-7, with 7 bases matching TRBD2. The V gene end was trimmed by 2 bases and the J gene end by 2 bases; junction bases not matched to a gene: 3. Germline CDR1 is GTSNPN and CDR2 is SVGIG (reference sequence). The CDR3 is 13 residues long. In nucleotides, the CDR3 is TGTGCCTGGAGTTATGCGGGGGCCTACGAGCAGTACTTC. It yields the protein CAWSYAGAYEQYF.

The chain carries TRBV7-2 and TRBJ2-2; the D gene is possibly TRBD1 (5 bases). The CDR3 spans 16 residues. Germline loops: CDR1 SGHTA, CDR2 FQGNSA. Deletions cut 2 bases from V and 4 bases from J, with 14 bases between. CDR3 nucleotides: TGTGCCAGCAGCTTAAATGGACAACTAACCACCGGGGAGCTGTTTTTT. Its protein product is CASSLNGQLTTGELFF.

The chain has TRBV10-3 and TRBJ2-3; TRBD2 might be the D (5 bases). The CDR3 sequence is 14 residues long. V was cut by 9 bases and J by 4 bases, with 17 bases left in between. Germline assignment: CDR1 ENHRY and CDR2 SYGVKD. In DNA, the CDR3 is TGTGCCATATCCCCGGGGTCCGGGGCAGATACGCAGTATTTT. Its translation is CAISPGSGADTQYF.

This chain connects TRBV21-1 to TRBJ2-2; TRBD2 is the table's D call and was not checked against the DNA. TRBV21-1 is deemed a pseudogene. The CDR3 loop spans 19 amino acids. Written as DNA, the CDR3 is TGTGCCAGCAGCAAAGAGGGTCTAGCGGGAGGCACGAACACCGGGGAGCTGTTTTTT. Its translation is CASSKEGLAGGTNTGELFF.

With regard to this clone: The sample contains more than one DNA sequence encoding this CDR3. The chain links TRBV9 to TRBJ2-3, with D unresolved. The germline V and J ends were trimmed by 0 bases and 0 bases, with 5 bases remaining between them. The CDR3 is 14 residues long. Germline CDR1 reads SGDLS; CDR2 reads YYNGEE. CDR3 amino acids: CASSVALSTDTQYF. CDR3 sequence (DNA): TGTGCCAGCAGCGTAGCCCTTAGCACAGATACGCAGTATTTT.

This clone was detected only a few times. This chain links TRBV25-1 with TRBJ2-1; TRBD1 matches 12 bases. The ends lost 3 bases at V and 4 bases at J; junction bases unmatched: 1. In germline, CDR1 is MGHDK, CDR2 SYGVNS. CDR3 length: 15 residues. The CDR3 region has the DNA TGTGCCAGCAGTGAGGGACAGGGGGCGTACAATGAGCAGTTCTTC. It is translated as CASSEGQGAYNEQFF. Variable domain in full (rest from reference TRBV25-1 and TRBJ2-1): EADIYQTPRYLVIGTGKKITLECSQTMGHDKMYWYQQDPGMELHLIHYSYGVNSTEKGDLSSESTVSRIRTEHFPLTLESARPSHTSQYLCASSEGQGAYNEQFFGPGTRLTVL.

This clone has just one count. V and J are TRBV5-1 and TRBJ2-1; TRBD2 might be the D (7 bases). This CDR3 is built from 16 residues. Trimming removed 5 bases at V and 0 bases at J, with 15 bases between. Germline V CDR1 and CDR2: SGHRS, YFSETQ. The CDR3 sequence is CASREGGAPSYNEQFF. CDR3 bases: TGCGCCAGCAGGGAGGGGGGGGCCCCCTCCTACAATGAGCAGTTCTTC. Filled out from reference TRBV5-1 and TRBJ2-1, the complete variable domain reads KAGVTQTPRYLIKTRGQQVTLSCSPISGHRSVSWYQQTPGQGLQFLFEYFSETQRNKGNFPGRFSGRQFSNSRSEMNVSTLELGDSALYLCASREGGAPSYNEQFFGPGTRLTVL.

This clone has a handful of counts. This sequence joins TRBV7-3 and TRBJ2-6, with a tentative D call TRBD2 (6 bases). Germline V gene lookup returns CDR1 SGHTA and CDR2 FQGTGA. Trimming removed 5 bases at V and 2 bases at J, with 16 bases between. The CDR3 runs 17 residues. CDR3 in amino acids: CASSRTGLTTGANVLTF. The CDR3 DNA reads as TGTGCCAGCAGCCGGACGGGACTGACTACTGGGGCCAACGTCCTGACTTTC.

The V and J genes are TRBV5-1 and TRBJ2-5; perhaps TRBD1 as D (6 bases). The CDR3 loop spans 14 amino acids. Germline V gene data show CDR1 as SGHRS and CDR2 as YFSETQ. V lost 4 bases and J 5 bases, leaving 15 bases between the germline ends. The CDR3 is CASSPGQPGETQYF. DNA for the CDR3: TGCGCCAGCAGCCCTGGACAGCCCGGGGAGACCCAGTACTTC.

The chain couples TRBV5-1 to TRBJ2-3; 13 positions match TRBD2. The CDR3 totals 16 residues. Germline V gives CDR1 SGHRS, CDR2 YFSETQ. The ends lost 4 bases at V and 2 bases at J; junction bases unmatched: 4. The CDR3 region has the DNA TGCGCCAGCAGCGTCGGACTAGCGGGGGCCACAGATACGCAGTATTTT. As protein: CASSVGLAGATDTQYF.

As DNA, the CDR3 is TGTGCCAGCAGTTCAAACACAGATACGCAGTATTTT. Residues: CASSSNTDTQYF. The V and J genes are TRBV27 and TRBJ2-3, with D hard to call. Trimming pared 4 bases from V and 2 bases from J, leaving 4 bases between. CDR3 length: 12 residues. Germline-derived CDR1 and CDR2 are MNHEY and SMNVEV (reference sequence).

The J gene is TRBJ2-7, the V gene TRBV15, with D possibly matching TRBD1 (5 bases). The CDR3 covers 12 residues. In germline, CDR1 is LNHNV, CDR2 YYDKDF (reference sequence). The V end lost 0 bases, the J end lost 8 bases, and 8 bases lay between the germline ends. In DNA, the CDR3 is TGTGCCACCAGCAGAGAGTTGGGGCAGCAGTACTTC. Amino acid sequence: CATSRELGQQYF.

Only one count was recorded for this clone. The V call is TRBV28, the J call TRBJ1-4; D is undetermined. The germline V gene encodes CDR1 MDHEN and CDR2 SYDVKM. CDR3 size: 14 residues. V was pared by 3 bases and J by 8 bases, with 13 bases between. The CDR3 sequence is CASSLVSTREKLFF. CDR3 coding DNA: TGTGCCAGCAGTTTGGTCTCAACGCGGGAAAAACTGTTTTTT.

In this sample, this clone turned up once. The genes are TRBV5-1 and TRBJ1-1; D is perhaps TRBD1 (5 bases). Germline assignment: CDR1 SGHRS and CDR2 YFSETQ. V lost 4 bases to trimming and J lost 1 base, with 8 bases between them. The CDR3 covers 13 residues. CDR3 sequence: CASSIGQNTEAFF. CDR3 DNA: TGCGCCAGCAGCATAGGACAGAACACTGAAGCTTTCTTT. The variable domain in full, completed from reference TRBV5-1 and TRBJ1-1, reads KAGVTQTPRYLIKTRGQQVTLSCSPISGHRSVSWYQQTPGQGLQFLFEYFSETQRNKGNFPGRFSGRQFSNSRSEMNVSTLELGDSALYLCASSIGQNTEAFFGQGTRLTVV.

Points on this clone: This CDR3 is also generated by other DNA sequences in the sample. V usage is TRBV11-2 and J usage is TRBJ1-3; TRBD1 matches at 7 bases. The J segment lost 1 base and the V segment lost 5 bases, leaving 2 bases of the junction unmatched. Looked up from germline, CDR1 is SGHAT and CDR2 is FQNNGV. The CDR3 consists of 14 residues. Here the CDR3 reads CASSLTGSGNTIYF. DNA of the CDR3: TGTGCCAGCAGCCTGACAGGGTCTGGAAACACCATATATTTT.

CDR3 bases: TGTGCCAGCAGCCCCACAGGGGTCTATGGCTACACCTTC. This encodes CASSPTGVYGYTF. This chain connects TRBV27 to TRBJ1-2; 7 bases fit TRBD1. The CDR3 runs 13 residues. The ends lost 6 bases at V and 4 bases at J; junction bases unmatched: 5. Germline V CDR1 and CDR2: MNHEY, SMNVEV (reference sequence).

The chain carries TRBV4-3 and TRBJ1-5; maybe TRBD1 (6 bases). Germline V gene data show CDR1 as LGHNA and CDR2 as YSLEER. Trimming took 0 bases from V and 4 from J, leaving 13 bases between them. The CDR3 sequence is 16 residues long. CDR3 sequence (DNA): TGCGCCAGCAGCCAAGATCACACAGGGCCTAATCAGCCCCAGCATTTT. Protein: CASSQDHTGPNQPQHF.

This clone showed up just a few times. This sequence joins TRBV6-6 and TRBJ2-7; 12 nucleotides agree with TRBD1. The CDR3 consists of 15 residues. Per germline, CDR1 MNHNY and CDR2 SVGAGI (reference sequence). V shed 8 bases and J 5 bases; nucleotides not matched to a gene: 10. CDR3: CASQNPGQGANEQYF. For the CDR3, the DNA is TGTGCCAGCCAAAACCCGGGACAGGGGGCGAACGAGCAGTACTTC.

The rearrangement uses TRBV6-1 and TRBJ2-1, with TRBD1 matching over 9 bases. The germline gives CDR1 MNHNS, CDR2 SASEGT. After removal of 3 bases from V and 8 bases from J, the junction contained 17 bases not matched to a gene. The length of the CDR3 is 18 residues. The DNA of the CDR3 is TGTGCCAGCAGTGATGGGCCCCCCCGGGACAGGGAAGGAGATGAGCAGTTCTTC. It translates to CASSDGPPRDREGDEQFF.

This clone came up once. V usage is TRBV19 and J usage is TRBJ2-7, with 12 positions matching TRBD2. The CDR3 consists of 14 residues. Germline lookup yields CDR1 LNHDA and CDR2 SQIVND (reference sequence). With V trimmed by 6 bases and J by 5 bases, 5 bases remained unmatched. The CDR3 spells CASRKTSGGHEQYF. The CDR3 nucleotides are TGTGCCAGTAGGAAGACTAGCGGGGGCCACGAGCAGTACTTC. The full variable domain, completed using reference TRBV19 and TRBJ2-7, is DGGITQSPKYLFRKEGQNVTLSCEQNLNHDAMYWYRQDPGQGLRLIYYSQIVNDFQKGDIAEGYSVSREKKESFPLTVTSAQKNPTAFYLCASRKTSGGHEQYFGPGTRLTVT.

V and J are TRBV19 and TRBJ2-5, with 12 bases matching TRBD2. This CDR3 is 15 amino acids long. Per germline, CDR1 LNHDA and CDR2 SQIVND (reference sequence). V was clipped by 10 bases and J by 5 bases; unmatched bases: 11. CDR3 residues: CATAGLAGGQETQYF. The CDR3 DNA reads as TGTGCCACCGCTGGCCTAGCGGGAGGGCAGGAGACCCAGTACTTC.